These 9 T cell receptor beta chains share one sample of origin, sequenced in a study of shared clonotypes between healthy human individuals. This table comes from immunoSEQ multiplex PCR, and its TCRdb copy is limited to in-frame clones, with some not included. The sample comprises around 330,000 clones, around 67% of which are singletons, and 10% rests with the top ten. Sample: memory CD4+ T cells sorted from blood. Described subset: CD45RA-negative fraction. The receptors come from a man younger than 45 in good health.

V is TRBV2 and J is TRBJ2-3; 10 bases map to TRBD2. Germline V gene sequence: CDR1 SNHLY, CDR2 FYNNEI. The junction had 10 bases not matched to a gene; V was cut back by 6 bases and J by 4 bases. The CDR3 totals 16 residues. DNA of the CDR3: TGTGCCAGCAGCGCGGGACTAGCGTTCGTCGCAGATACGCAGTATTTT. This sequence encodes CASSAGLAFVADTQYF.

CDR3 sequence reads: CASGSSVYEQYF. The CDR3 coding sequence is TGTGCCAGCGGGAGTTCGGTCTACGAGCAGTACTTC. The rearrangement links TRBV7-2 to TRBJ2-7, with D possibly being TRBD2 (5 bases). The V end was cut by 8 bases, the J end by 3 bases, with 11 bases between. Germline V gives CDR1 SGHTA, CDR2 FQGNSA. The CDR3 has 12 residues.

This clone has only one observation. V and J are TRBV30 and TRBJ2-7, with D possibly being TRBD2 (6 bases). Germline assignment: CDR1 GTSNPN and CDR2 SVGIG (reference sequence). This CDR3 is built from 12 residues. Trimming took 7 bases from V and 3 from J, leaving 13 bases between them. The CDR3 DNA is TGTGCCTATCTAACCGGGGGCTACGAGCAGTACTTC. Protein sequence: CAYLTGGYEQYF.

The rearrangement joins TRBV6-6 to TRBJ2-7; possibly TRBD1 for D (5 bases). The germline V gene has CDR1 MNHNY and CDR2 SVGAGI (reference sequence). This CDR3 spans 13 amino acids. V was cut by 7 bases and J by 3 bases, with 13 bases left in between. The CDR3 sequence is CASNHGANYEQYF. DNA for the CDR3: TGTGCCAGCAACCATGGGGCGAACTACGAGCAGTACTTC.

V and J are TRBV15 and TRBJ2-7, with D unresolved. CDR1 LNHNV and CDR2 YYDKDF come from the germline V gene (reference sequence). The CDR3 spans 13 residues. Trimming stripped 3 bases from V and 3 bases from J, with 9 bases between. The CDR3 DNA sequence: TGTGCCACCAGCAGCCGATCCCACTACGAGCAGTACTTC. Translation gives CATSSRSHYEQYF.

CDR3 region: CATSRNLLGSYNEQFF. The DNA for the CDR3 is TGTGCCACCAGCAGGAACCTCTTAGGGTCTTACAATGAGCAGTTCTTC. The genes are TRBV15 and TRBJ2-1, with no clear D. The CDR3 length is 16 residues. Germline V gene sequence: CDR1 LNHNV, CDR2 YYDKDF (reference sequence). Trimming removed 3 bases at V and 4 bases at J, with 16 bases between.

The J gene is TRBJ1-1, the V gene TRBV5-1; D is uncertain. Germline lookup yields CDR1 SGHRS and CDR2 YFSETQ. This CDR3 is 13 amino acids long. The germline V and J ends were trimmed by 0 bases and 4 bases, with 7 bases remaining between them. For the CDR3, the DNA is TGCGCCAGCAGCTTGGAGTGGGCCACTGAAGCTTTCTTT. Translating gives CASSLEWATEAFF.

CDR3: CASSLRRSYGYTF. Here the CDR3 DNA reads TGCGCCAGCAGCTTGCGCAGGAGCTATGGCTACACCTTC. This chain connects TRBV5-1 to TRBJ1-2; no firm D call. V was clipped by 1 base and J by 4 bases, with 8 bases between them. The CDR3 runs to 13 residues. CDR1 and CDR2 (germline): SGHRS, YFSETQ.

The gene calls are TRBV5-1 and TRBJ2-6, with D uncertain. This CDR3 spans 17 amino acids. V lost 3 bases, J lost 0 bases, and 13 bases lay in between. Germline V gene data show CDR1 as SGHRS and CDR2 as YFSETQ. The CDR3 is CASSSSSGGSGANVLTF. CDR3 DNA: TGCGCCAGCAGCTCCTCTAGTGGCGGCTCTGGGGCCAACGTCCTGACTTTC.